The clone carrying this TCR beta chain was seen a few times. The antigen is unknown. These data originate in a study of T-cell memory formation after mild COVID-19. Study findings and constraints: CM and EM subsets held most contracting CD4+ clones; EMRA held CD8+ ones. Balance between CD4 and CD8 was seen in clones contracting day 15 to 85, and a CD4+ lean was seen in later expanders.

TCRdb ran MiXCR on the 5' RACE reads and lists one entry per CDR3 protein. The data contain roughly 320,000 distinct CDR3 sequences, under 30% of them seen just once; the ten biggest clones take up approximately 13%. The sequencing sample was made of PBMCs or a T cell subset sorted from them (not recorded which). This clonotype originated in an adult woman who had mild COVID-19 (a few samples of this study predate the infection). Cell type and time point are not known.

In DNA, the CDR3 is TGTGCCAGCAGCCTGGACAGGGGGGACACTGAAGCTTTCTTT. This sequence encodes CASSLDRGDTEAFF. This chain joins TRBV7-8 and TRBJ1-1, with 10 bases identical to TRBD1. The trim removed 5 bases at V and 3 bases at J, leaving 3 bases unmatched. The germline V gene has CDR1 SGHVS and CDR2 FQNEAQ. CDR3 length: 14 residues. Complete variable domain (other parts from reference TRBV7-8 and TRBJ1-1): GAGVSQSPRYKVAKRGQDVALRCDPISGHVSLFWYQQALGQGPEFLTYFQNEAQLDKSGLPSDRFFAERPEGSVSTLKIQRTQQEDSAVYLCASSLDRGDTEAFFGQGTRLTVV.